These 32 T cell receptor beta chains share one sample of origin, sequenced in a study of blood T cells in healthy people across ages. Next came a second PCR, run for about 7 to 11 cycles, which used a sample-barcoded 5' primer along with a J-beta primer mix. MiXCR, run by TCRdb on the 5' RACE reads, gives a single entry per CDR3 protein. The sample has around 1,800,000 distinct CDR3 sequences, roughly two fifths seen once. The specimen was blood. Receptors originate from a human donor in good health.

This clonotype was picked up a small number of times. This chain joins TRBV12-3 or TRBV12-4 and TRBJ2-4; maybe TRBD2 (6 bases). This CDR3 contains 11 residues. Between the trimmed V and J ends, which lost 8 bases and 13 bases, there was a span of 15 bases. The CDR3 protein is CASGRISEQYF. CDR3 nucleotides: TGTGCCAGCGGGAGGATTAGTGAGCAGTACTTC.

Note on this clonotype: Sequence at one end of the junction differs from germline and may be a read error. The gene calls are TRBV7-9 and TRBJ2-3, with 8 bases lining up with TRBD1. Per the germline V gene, CDR1 is SEHNR and CDR2 is FQNEAQ (reference sequence). This CDR3 has 15 residues. The CDR3 protein is CASSLGGMGTGTQYF. CDR3 nucleotides: TGTGCCAGCAGCTTAGGAGGGATGGGGACAGGTACGCAGTATTTT.

This clonotype was found a few times. This sequence joins TRBV5-1 and TRBJ2-4; D gene ambiguous. CDR1 is SGHRS and CDR2 is YFSETQ in the germline V gene. The CDR3 runs 16 residues. V lost 0 bases and J lost 8, with 18 bases in between. CDR3 in amino acids: CASSLDRLGPKDIQYF. The CDR3 DNA is TGCGCCAGCAGCTTGGATAGGCTGGGCCCAAAGGACATTCAGTACTTC.

This rearrangement joins TRBV7-9 to TRBJ1-2, with 8 bases matching TRBD1. The CDR3 extends over 13 amino acids. Germline V gives CDR1 SEHNR, CDR2 FQNEAQ (reference sequence). V lost 10 bases and J lost 4; bases outside the gene matches: 8. The CDR3 DNA reads TGTGCCACTGCAGGGGGCCGGGGCTATGGCTACACCTTC. This codes for CATAGGRGYGYTF.

CDR3 nucleotide sequence: TGCGCCAGCAGCCATGATACAGGAGCAGAGACCCAGTACTTC. Translating gives CASSHDTGAETQYF. The chain carries TRBV4-1 and TRBJ2-5; possibly TRBD1 for D (5 bases). Germline V lookup: CDR1 MGHRA, CDR2 YSYEKL. Trimming shortened V by 3 bases and J by 4 bases, and 12 bases separated the two germline ends. The CDR3 sequence is 14 residues long.

The genes are TRBV6-1 and TRBJ1-2, with 7 bases fitting TRBD1. Germline V gene lookup returns CDR1 MNHNS and CDR2 SASEGT. There are 14 residues in the CDR3. J lost 7 bases, V lost 6 bases, and 11 bases had no gene match. DNA for the CDR3: TGTGCCAGCAGACGGGACAGCTTCGGCGGTGGCTACACCTTC. Amino acids: CASRRDSFGGGYTF.

This clonotype showed up many times. The chain couples TRBV6-5 to TRBJ2-7, with D hard to call. The CDR3 is made up of 11 amino acids. Per germline, CDR1 MNHEY and CDR2 SVGAGI. Trimming took off 2 bases at V and 2 bases at J, with 1 base between the two ends. This chain's CDR3 is CASSYAYEQYF. CDR3 in DNA: TGTGCCAGCAGTTACGCCTACGAGCAGTACTTC.

This chain connects TRBV10-3 to TRBJ1-4; no reliable D call. Germline CDR1 ENHRY, CDR2 SYGVKD. V dropped 11 bases and J dropped 8 bases, with 24 bases sitting between them. There are 15 residues in the CDR3. Written as DNA, the CDR3 is TGTGCCTCGGCGGGCGGAATCGGGGAAAGGGAAAAACTGTTTTTT. Amino acid sequence: CASAGGIGEREKLFF.

This clonotype was observed a few times. One junction end disagrees with the germline gene, perhaps due to a read error. The genes are TRBV29-1 and TRBJ2-7, with 7 positions matching TRBD1. The CDR3 contains 14 residues. The germline V gene encodes CDR1 SQVTM and CDR2 ANQGSEA. The DNA of the CDR3 is TGCGGCGTCGTTGTTCCCGCCAGGGGGTACGAGCAGTACTTC. Protein: CGVVVPARGYEQYF.

The table lists this clonotype with a few counts. V gene TRBV29-1 combines with J gene TRBJ2-4; weak D call: TRBD2 (5 bases). The J call may be faulty, since TRBJ2-5 better matches the DNA end. Germline lookup yields CDR1 SQVTM and CDR2 ANQGSEA. The CDR3 length is 12 residues. The DNA of the CDR3 is TGCAGCGTTGGACCCTTGGCGGGGACCCAGTACTTC. Translated, it gives CSVGPLAGTQYF.

V usage is TRBV27 and J usage is TRBJ2-5; 8 bases are shared with TRBD1. The CDR3 is 15 amino acids. Germline V gene sequence: CDR1 MNHEY, CDR2 SMNVEV (reference sequence). V dropped 5 bases and J dropped 5; count of bases not matched to a gene: 10. The CDR3 bases are TGTGCCAGCAGTCCACGACAGGGGAGGACGGAGACCCAGTACTTC. This encodes CASSPRQGRTETQYF.

This clonotype was found a few times. The CDR3 DNA sequence: TGTGCCAGCAGCTTATCAGGGATAGCGGGGCGCCCGGGGGAAAACATTCAGTACTTC. As protein: CASSLSGIAGRPGENIQYF. V usage is TRBV7-3 and J usage is TRBJ2-4, with TRBD2 matching over 8 bases. Unmatched junction bases numbered 17, after V lost 2 bases and J lost 5 bases. The CDR3 runs to 19 residues. Germline loops: CDR1 SGHTA, CDR2 FQGTGA.

This chain joins TRBV27 and TRBJ2-7; 9 bases fit TRBD1. Trimming took 5 bases from V and 5 from J; bases not matched to a gene: 10. The CDR3 extends over 15 amino acids. The germline CDR1 and CDR2 sequences are MNHEY and SMNVEV (reference sequence). CDR3 DNA: TGTGCCAGCAGTGCGCTTGGGACAGGGATAAACGAGCAGTACTTC. Protein sequence: CASSALGTGINEQYF.

The CDR3 here is CASSFNRGLGYTF. CDR3 coding DNA: TGTGCCAGCAGCTTCAACAGGGGACTCGGCTACACCTTC. The chain links TRBV7-9 to TRBJ1-2; the match to TRBD1 covers 7 bases. Germline V gene sequence: CDR1 SEHNR, CDR2 FQNEAQ (reference sequence). This CDR3 has 13 residues. The trim removed 3 bases at V and 8 bases at J, leaving 6 bases unmatched.

This clonotype was detected a few times. The chain links TRBV20-1 to TRBJ1-5; D not resolved. Germline CDR1 is DFQATT and CDR2 is SNEGSKA (reference sequence). V was pared by 7 bases and J by 1 base, with 11 bases between. The CDR3 loop spans 13 amino acids. CDR3 amino acids: CSGSPGSNQPQHF. CDR3 bases: TGCAGTGGAAGCCCGGGGAGCAATCAGCCCCAGCATTTT.

The sample holds a few counts of this clonotype. The chain has TRBV10-3 and TRBJ1-1; 7 positions agree with TRBD1. V lost 6 bases to trimming and J lost 0 bases; unmatched junction nucleotides: 1. CDR3 length: 13 amino acids. The germline V gene has CDR1 ENHRY and CDR2 SYGVKD. The CDR3 reads CAIRTGLNTEAFF. CDR3 sequence (DNA): TGTGCCATCAGGACAGGGTTGAACACTGAAGCTTTCTTT.

A few counts support this clonotype. The chain combines TRBV7-8 with TRBJ2-7, with TRBD1 identical over 7 bases. There are 14 residues in the CDR3. Germline loops: CDR1 SGHVS, CDR2 FQNEAQ. Trimming cost V 6 bases and J 0 bases; bases outside gene matches: 5. The CDR3 spells CASRVDRSSYEQYF. CDR3 in DNA: TGTGCCAGCAGGGTGGACAGGAGCTCCTACGAGCAGTACTTC. Using reference TRBV7-8 and TRBJ2-7 for the parts outside the CDR3, the full variable domain is GAGVSQSPRYKVAKRGQDVALRCDPISGHVSLFWYQQALGQGPEFLTYFQNEAQLDKSGLPSDRFFAERPEGSVSTLKIQRTQQEDSAVYLCASRVDRSSYEQYFGPGTRLTVT.

This clonotype turned up a few times. CDR3 bases: TGTGCCAGCAGCAAAGGACAGGGGGCTAATGGGGCCAACGTCCTGACTTTC. It codes for CASSKGQGANGANVLTF. The chain carries TRBV7-6 and TRBJ2-6; 11 bases fit TRBD1. V was pared by 5 bases and J by 3 bases, with 6 bases of the junction left unmatched. Germline V gives CDR1 SGHVS, CDR2 FNYEAQ. CDR3 length equals 17 residues.

The rearrangement links TRBV5-1 to TRBJ2-3, with D possibly TRBD2 on 5 matching bases. Germline V lookup: CDR1 SGHRS, CDR2 YFSETQ. This CDR3 has 16 amino acids. The germline V and J ends were trimmed by 0 bases and 4 bases, with 15 bases remaining between them. The CDR3 DNA sequence: TGCGCCAGCAGCTTGGAGTCTAGCTTTAGGGCAGATACGCAGTATTTT. Protein sequence: CASSLESSFRADTQYF.

Here the CDR3 reads CASSQAEDTQYF. The CDR3 DNA reads as TGTGCCAGCAGCCAAGCAGAGGATACGCAGTATTTT. The chain joins TRBV3-1 to TRBJ2-3; D not certain. The V and J ends lost 1 base and 6 bases respectively, with 5 bases between them. Germline V lookup: CDR1 LGHDT, CDR2 YNNKEL (reference sequence). This CDR3 contains 12 residues.

V and J are TRBV19 and TRBJ1-5; maybe TRBD1 (5 bases). Per the germline V gene, CDR1 is LNHDA and CDR2 is SQIVND (reference sequence). The length of the CDR3 is 14 residues. V lost 4 bases, J lost 7 bases, and 14 bases lay in between. The CDR3 coding sequence is TGTGCCAGTAGTAAGAAGAGGGGCTGGCAGCCCCAGCATTTT. Translated: CASSKKRGWQPQHF.

V gene TRBV6-5 combines with J gene TRBJ2-1; D might be TRBD1 (5 bases). CDR1 is MNHEY and CDR2 is SVGAGI in the germline V gene. The germline V and J ends were trimmed by 6 bases and 0 bases, with 15 bases remaining between them. The CDR3 is 16 residues long. This CDR3 reads CASSRRQTSSYNEQFF. In DNA form, the CDR3 reads TGTGCCAGCAGCCGCCGACAGACGAGCTCCTACAATGAGCAGTTCTTC.

The chain joins TRBV24-1 to TRBJ2-5, with 11 positions matching TRBD2. Germline CDR1 is KGHDR and CDR2 is SFDVKD. CDR3 length: 16 residues. The V and J ends lost 2 bases and 11 bases, in that order; junction bases with no gene match: 12. CDR3 protein: CATSDSSLAGGNEQYF. The CDR3 nucleotides are TGTGCCACCAGTGATTCCTCTCTAGCGGGGGGCAATGAGCAGTACTTC.

This clonotype was recorded a few times. V and J are TRBV29-1 and TRBJ1-2; tentative D call: TRBD1 (5 bases). The CDR3 runs 12 residues. Between the trimmed V and J ends, which lost 1 base and 6 bases, there was a span of 9 bases. Germline assignment: CDR1 SQVTM and CDR2 ANQGSEA. CDR3: CSVEGGRHGYTF. The CDR3 DNA reads as TGCAGCGTTGAAGGGGGACGGCATGGCTACACCTTC.

There are a few counts of this clonotype. The chain joins TRBV7-6 to TRBJ2-7; D is possibly TRBD1 or TRBD2 (6 bases each). CDR3 size: 13 residues. CDR1 and CDR2 (germline): SGHVS, FNYEAQ. V lost 3 bases, J lost 9 bases, and 15 bases lay in between. CDR3 loop: CASSLGGQRVQYF. CDR3 nucleotides: TGTGCCAGCAGCTTGGGAGGACAGAGGGTGCAGTACTTC.

The sample holds a few counts of this clonotype. V and J are TRBV4-1 and TRBJ2-4; 8 nucleotides line up with TRBD2. This CDR3 has 15 amino acids. From germline, CDR1 is MGHRA and CDR2 YSYEKL. V was clipped by 4 bases and J by 8 bases; unmatched bases: 10. For the CDR3, the DNA is TGCGCCAGCAGCCCCCTAGCGGGCAATATCGACATTCAGTACTTC. It yields the protein CASSPLAGNIDIQYF.

The sample holds a few counts of this clonotype. This chain joins TRBV4-3 and TRBJ2-1, with 9 bases fitting TRBD2. Per germline, CDR1 LGHNA and CDR2 YSLEER. The CDR3 covers 16 residues. V trimming: 1 base; J trimming: 9 bases; junction bases outside the gene matches: 10. CDR3 residues: CASSQGPAGGQSEQFF. CDR3 sequence (DNA): TGCGCCAGCAGCCAAGGTCCGGCGGGGGGGCAGAGTGAGCAGTTCTTC.

The V gene is TRBV20-1, the J gene TRBJ1-4; no clear D. The V gene lost 0 bases and the J gene lost 8 bases, with 16 bases spanning the gap. The CDR3 runs to 15 residues. Germline CDR1 and CDR2: DFQATT and SNEGSKA (reference sequence). CDR3 sequence reads: CSARDRPGPREKLFF. In DNA, the CDR3 is TGCAGTGCTAGAGATCGTCCAGGCCCCCGCGAAAAACTGTTTTTT.

V gene TRBV20-1 combines with J gene TRBJ2-6; 7 bases are a match to TRBD2. The CDR3 has 20 amino acids. Germline-derived CDR1 and CDR2 are DFQATT and SNEGSKA (reference sequence). Unmatched junction bases numbered 21, after V lost 6 bases and J lost 1 base. CDR3 nucleotide sequence: TGCAGTGCGCCCTTGCAGGCGGGGGATAACCTCGTATCTGGGGCCAACGTCCTGACTTTC. Translation: CSAPLQAGDNLVSGANVLTF.

This chain uses TRBV20-1 with TRBJ1-1; D gene uncertain. The CDR3 loop spans 10 amino acids. Trimming cost V 7 bases and J 5 bases, with 8 bases left between them. CDR1 DFQATT and CDR2 SNEGSKA come from the germline V gene (reference sequence). CDR3 protein: CSGAGTEAFF. The CDR3 DNA is TGCAGTGGGGCGGGAACTGAAGCTTTCTTT.

The chain links TRBV21-1 to TRBJ2-7; whether TRBD1, the table's D call, matches the DNA was not checked. TRBV21-1 is a pseudogene locus. The CDR3 contains 18 residues. This CDR3 reads CASNQTQDRGRGIYEQYF. The CDR3 bases are TGTGCCAGCAACCAAACCCAGGACAGGGGGCGCGGGATCTACGAGCAGTACTTC.

The chain uses TRBV6-2 or TRBV6-3 and TRBJ2-1, with 12 bases identical to TRBD2. The CDR3 length is 17 residues. CDR1 and CDR2 (germline): MNHEY, SVGEGT. J lost 8 bases, V lost 0 bases, and 8 bases had no gene match. CDR3 sequence reads: CASSYSRTSGRWDEQFF. The CDR3, as DNA: TGTGCCAGCAGTTACTCGAGAACTAGCGGGAGGTGGGATGAGCAGTTCTTC.